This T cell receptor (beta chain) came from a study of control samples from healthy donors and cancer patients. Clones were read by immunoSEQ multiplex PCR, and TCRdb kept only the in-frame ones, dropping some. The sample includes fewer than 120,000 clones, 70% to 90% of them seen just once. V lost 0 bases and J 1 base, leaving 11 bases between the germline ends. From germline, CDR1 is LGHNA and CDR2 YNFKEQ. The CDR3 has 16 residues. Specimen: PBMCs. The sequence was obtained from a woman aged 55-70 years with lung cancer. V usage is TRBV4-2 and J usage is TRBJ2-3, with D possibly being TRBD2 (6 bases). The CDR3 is CASSQEWGVRTDTQYF. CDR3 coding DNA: TGTGCCAGCAGCCAAGAATGGGGGGTACGCACAGATACGCAGTATTTT.